This T cell receptor (beta chain) is from a study of identical twins. CDR1 and CDR2 (germline): SEHNR, FQNEAQ (reference sequence). CDR3 length: 13 residues. V lost 6 bases to trimming and J lost 4 bases; unmatched junction nucleotides: 4. It was template switching that added a universal primer site, and there were unique molecular identifiers on the cDNA. TCRdb analysed the 5' RACE reads with MiXCR anew, one entry per CDR3 protein. The profile shows hundreds of thousands of distinct CDR3 sequences, about 20% of them singletons. This sample was also put to use in a study of T cells expressing NK-cell markers. That paper adds: NKG2C+ dominant clonotypes from over five donors made up roughly 1.0-7.5% of CD8+ T cells.

The clonotype originates from a young woman in good health. The rearrangement links TRBV7-9 to TRBJ1-2; 8 positions match TRBD1. Source material: PBMCs. As DNA, the CDR3 is TGTGCCAGCAGAGGAGGACAGGGCTATGGCTACACCTTC. Translated, it gives CASRGGQGYGYTF.